A single sample gave rise to the 10 T cell receptor beta chains below, sequenced in a study of spatial heterogeneity in lung cancer. Time point given: sample taken at primary tumor resection. In each case, whole RNA from tumor, nontumor lung or frozen PBMC was sequenced unsorted. From the 5' RACE reads, TCRdb called clonotypes with MiXCR, one entry per CDR3 protein. The sample shows about 36,000 distinct CDR3 sequences, 5.2% of them seen only once. Sequences were derived from PBMCs, sampled at surgery. These receptors were obtained from a female donor with early-stage non-small cell lung cancer.

This clonotype showed up many times. The chain joins TRBV20-1 to TRBJ2-2; 12 bases map to TRBD2. Trimming removed 4 bases from V and 5 bases from J; junction bases left unmatched: 5. The CDR3 sequence is 15 residues long. The germline gives CDR1 DFQATT, CDR2 SNEGSKA (reference sequence). CDR3 in DNA: TGCAGTGCTATGACTAGCGGGAGCGGTACCGGGGAGCTGTTTTTT. This sequence encodes CSAMTSGSGTGELFF.

This clonotype occurred many times. The chain recombines TRBV12-3 or TRBV12-4 with TRBJ2-5; D possibly uses TRBD1 or TRBD2 (6 bases each). Trimming left V 2 bases short and J 2 bases short, with 15 bases between. The CDR3 has 16 residues. The CDR3 region is CASSLRGAGLQETQYF. Written as DNA, the CDR3 is TGTGCCAGCAGTTTAAGGGGGGCGGGGTTACAAGAGACCCAGTACTTC.

The J gene is TRBJ2-2, the V gene TRBV11-1, with a possible D match to TRBD2 (6 bases). The CDR3 is made up of 15 amino acids. V was pared by 3 bases and J by 7 bases, with 15 bases between. The V gene's germline CDR1 is SGHAT and CDR2 FQDESV (reference sequence). CDR3 coding DNA: TGTGCCAGCAGCTTTGGCCCATCGGGGGTCGGGGAGCTGTTTTTT. Translation: CASSFGPSGVGELFF.

This clonotype occurred many times. The CDR3 region is CSARYGASYEQYF. The CDR3 bases are TGCAGTGCTAGATACGGGGCTTCCTACGAGCAGTACTTC. V and J are TRBV20-1 and TRBJ2-7, with D perhaps being TRBD1 or TRBD2 (5 bases each). Germline CDR1 and CDR2: DFQATT and SNEGSKA (reference sequence). V lost 2 bases, J lost 1 base, and 9 bases lay in between. The CDR3 has 13 amino acids.

This clonotype was counted at least ten times. The chain uses TRBV12-3 or TRBV12-4 and TRBJ1-5, with 7 bases matching TRBD1. The CDR3 is made up of 14 amino acids. Trimming removed 5 bases from V and 4 bases from J; junction bases left unmatched: 5. The CDR3 here is CASSRRDRNQPQHF. DNA for the CDR3: TGTGCCAGCAGTCGTCGGGACAGAAATCAGCCCCAGCATTTT.

This clonotype was detected many times. The chain is built from TRBV12-3 or TRBV12-4 and TRBJ2-1, with TRBD2 matching 8 bases. The CDR3 extends over 15 amino acids. J gave up 4 bases and V 2 bases, and 4 bases lay outside the gene matches. CDR3: CASSLSSGLYNEQFF. The CDR3 bases are TGTGCCAGCAGTTTATCTAGCGGGCTGTACAATGAGCAGTTCTTC.

This clonotype turned up a few times. V is TRBV18 and J is TRBJ2-2; D is possibly TRBD2 (5 bases). Trimming removed 3 bases at V and 6 bases at J, with 8 bases between. This CDR3 region has 13 residues. The V gene's germline CDR1 is KGHSH and CDR2 LQKENI. This CDR3 reads CASSPLAAGELFF. The CDR3, as DNA: TGTGCCAGCTCACCGCTAGCAGCCGGGGAGCTGTTTTTT. Looking up the rest from reference TRBV18 and TRBJ2-2 gives the full variable domain: NAGVMQNPRHLVRRRGQEARLRCSPMKGHSHVYWYRQLPEEGLKFMVYLQKENIIDESGMPKERFSAEFPKEGPSILRIQQVVRGDSAAYFCASSPLAAGELFFGEGSRLTVL.

This clonotype was detected ten times or more. The J gene is TRBJ2-3, the V gene TRBV7-8, with 13 bases fitting TRBD2. From germline, CDR1 is SGHVS and CDR2 FQNEAQ. The V and J ends lost 3 bases and 4 bases, in that order; junction bases with no gene match: 4. This CDR3 spans 16 amino acids. The CDR3: CASSFQLAGGSDTQYF. The CDR3 DNA follows: TGTGCCAGCAGCTTTCAACTAGCGGGAGGGTCAGATACGCAGTATTTT. Variable domain in full (rest from reference TRBV7-8 and TRBJ2-3): GAGVSQSPRYKVAKRGQDVALRCDPISGHVSLFWYQQALGQGPEFLTYFQNEAQLDKSGLPSDRFFAERPEGSVSTLKIQRTQQEDSAVYLCASSFQLAGGSDTQYFGPGTRLTVL.

This clonotype has ten or more counts. This rearrangement joins TRBV10-2 to TRBJ2-1, with TRBD2 matching over 10 bases. Trimming cost V 6 bases and J 4 bases; bases outside gene matches: 0. Germline CDR1 and CDR2: WSHSY and SAAADI. CDR3 length: 13 residues. The CDR3 here is CASRTSGYNEQFF. The CDR3 nucleotides are TGCGCCAGCAGGACTAGCGGGTACAATGAGCAGTTCTTC.

This clonotype has a handful of counts. The genes are TRBV11-3 and TRBJ2-7; no firm D call. Trimming cost V 5 bases and J 12 bases, with 5 bases left between them. The germline gives CDR1 SGHNT, CDR2 YENEEA. The CDR3 loop spans 8 amino acids. Written as DNA, the CDR3 is TGTGCCAGCAGCCGAGCGTACTTC. Protein sequence: CASSRAYF.